This T cell receptor (beta chain) was sequenced during a study of patients and donors after allogeneic stem cell transplantation. The CDR3 is 15 residues long. Germline-derived CDR1 and CDR2 are LGHDT and YNNKEL (reference sequence). Trimming stripped 4 bases from V and 0 bases from J, with 12 bases between. MiXCR was run by TCRdb on the RT-PCR reads, yielding one entry per CDR3 protein. The sample contains about 960,000 distinct CDR3 sequences, roughly 18% of which appear only once. This clonotype was counted between two and nine times. The receptor was derived from a human donor who was either an allogeneic HSCT recipient or a stem cell or donor lymphocyte infusion donor (not recorded which). It is not recorded whose cells these are; they may come from a transplant donor. This chain links TRBV3-1 with TRBJ1-1, with D possibly matching TRBD1 (5 bases). The sequenced sample consisted of blood, either unsorted or a sorted T cell fraction (not recorded which). CDR3 coding DNA: TGTGCCAGCAGCCCGACAGAACAACTGAACACTGAAGCTTTCTTT. This translates into CASSPTEQLNTEAFF.